This T cell receptor beta chain is from a study of spatial heterogeneity in lung cancer. Across the study: Combinations of a unique TCR and a UMI were tallied in raw reads, and on average each appeared more than ten times. General study points: Among blood samples, ubiquitous expanded tumor TCRs appeared more at resection than at follow-up.

Time point: sample taken at primary tumor resection. Extraction of whole RNA from tumor, nontumor lung or frozen PBMC preceded unsorted sequencing. The donors comprised 70 to 85 untreated early-stage non-small cell lung cancer patients. With respect to this clonotype: The antigen is unknown.

The study tagged each TCR cDNA molecule with a unique molecular identifier. TCRdb re-derived calls from the 5' RACE reads in MiXCR, one entry per CDR3 protein. The sample holds under 75,000 distinct CDR3 sequences, about an eighth seen once. This CDR3 is built from 13 residues. Trimming took 4 bases from V and 2 from J, leaving 8 bases between them. Germline V lookup: CDR1 SEHNR, CDR2 FQNEAQ (reference sequence). The V call is TRBV7-9, the J call TRBJ1-2; D is ambiguous. Material: PBMCs, obtained at surgery. This clonotype was sampled from a male donor with early-stage non-small cell lung cancer. The CDR3 DNA is TGTGCCAGCAGCTCAGCTGTAAACTATGGCTACACCTTC. Protein sequence: CASSSAVNYGYTF.